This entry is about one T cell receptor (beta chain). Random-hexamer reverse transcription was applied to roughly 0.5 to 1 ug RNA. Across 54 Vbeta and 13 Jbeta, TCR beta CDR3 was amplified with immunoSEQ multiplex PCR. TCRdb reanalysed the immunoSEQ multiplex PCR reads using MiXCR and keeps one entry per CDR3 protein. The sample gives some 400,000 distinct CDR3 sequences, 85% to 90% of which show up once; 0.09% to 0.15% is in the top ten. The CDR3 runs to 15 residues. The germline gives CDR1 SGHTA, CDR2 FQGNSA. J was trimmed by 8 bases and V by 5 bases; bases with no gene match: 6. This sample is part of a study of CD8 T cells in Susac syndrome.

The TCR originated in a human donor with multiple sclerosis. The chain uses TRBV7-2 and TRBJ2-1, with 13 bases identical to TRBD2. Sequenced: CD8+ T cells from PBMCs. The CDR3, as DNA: TGTGCCAGCAGCCTACTAGCGGGAGGGCCCTATGAGCAGTTCTTC. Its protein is CASSLLAGGPYEQFF.